This is a list of T cell receptor beta chains from one sample in a study of T cell changes during pregnancy in multiple sclerosis. Using immunoSEQ multiplex PCR, the repertoire was profiled, and TCRdb retains in-frame clones only, with some absent. The repertoire has around 39,000 clones, 88% of them found once; the top ten carry more than 0.95%. The material was CD4+ T cells from peripheral blood mononuclear cells, obtained before pregnancy. The receptors originated from a female donor with multiple sclerosis, enrolled in a pregnancy study. Each CDR3 is given with its conserved first and last residue. D genes are given only for firm matches. A clone size is listed for some rows: how often the clone was seen (once, few, many), or a class if it is expanded.

len	d_gene	v_gene	j_gene	abundance	CDR3nt	CDR3aa
17	.	TRBV19	TRBJ1-1	once	TGTGCCAGTAGCGGGGGGACACGGCGCTTTATGAACACTGAAGCTTTCTTT	CASSGGTRRFMNTEAFF
15	TRBD2	TRBV6-5	TRBJ2-1	.	TGTGCCAGCACCTATGGACTAGCGGGAGGATATGAGCAGTTCTTC	CASTYGLAGGYEQFF
15	TRBD1	TRBV29-1	TRBJ1-1	.	TGCAGCGCAGCCCAACAGGGGGCGATTAACACTGAAGCTTTCTTT	CSAAQQGAINTEAFF
14	TRBD2	TRBV11-2	TRBJ2-5	once	TGTGCCAGCAGCTTCGGGACTACCCAAGAGACCCAGTACTTC	CASSFGTTQETQYF
15	TRBD2	TRBV6-6	TRBJ2-7	.	TGTGCCACCTCATGGACTAGCGGGAGTGGGTACGAGCAGTACTTC	CATSWTSGSGYEQYF
12	.	TRBV7-6	TRBJ2-7	.	TGTGCCAGCAGCCAGCCCCAGCGGGAGCAGTACTTC	CASSQPQREQYF
13	.	TRBV10-3	TRBJ2-7	.	TGTGCCATCAATGGGGGGAAAAGCTACGAGCAGTACTTC	CAINGGKSYEQYF
15	TRBD1	TRBV9	TRBJ2-1	.	TGTGCCAGCAGCCCGCGGACAGGGGGATACAATGAGCAGTTCTTC	CASSPRTGGYNEQFF
14	TRBD2	TRBV11-3	TRBJ2-3	.	TGTGCCAGCAGCTCTGGGGGGGACGCAGATACGCAGTATTTT	CASSSGGDADTQYF
13	.	TRBV7-9	TRBJ1-1	.	TGTGCCAGCAGCTTAATGGTCGGGGGAGAGGCTTTCTTT	CASSLMVGGEAFF
14	TRBD2	TRBV18	TRBJ2-7	.	TGTGCCAGCTCACTGGGACTAGCGGGAGATGAGCAGTACTTC	CASSLGLAGDEQYF
17	.	TRBV28	TRBJ2-2	once	TGTGCCAGCAGGAACCGGGACAAACTAACGAACACCGGGGAGCTGTTTTTT	CASRNRDKLTNTGELFF
15	TRBD1	TRBV6-4	TRBJ2-3	.	TGTGCCAGCAGTGAAATGGGACAGGCCACAGATACGCAGTATTTT	CASSEMGQATDTQYF
14	.	TRBV4-1	TRBJ1-1	.	TGCGCCAGCAGCCAAGTTGGTTGGCGGAATGAAGCTTTCTTT	CASSQVGWRNEAFF
15	.	TRBV9	TRBJ2-7	.	TGTGCCAGCAGCGTAGGGGGGCAAGGGGCCTACGAGCAGTACTTC	CASSVGGQGAYEQYF
14	TRBD1	TRBV4-1	TRBJ2-7	.	TGCGCCAGCAGCCAAGACAGGGGGACCTACGAGCAGTACTTC	CASSQDRGTYEQYF
14	TRBD1	TRBV4-3	TRBJ2-7	.	TGCGCCAGCAGCCCTGGACAGGGAGTAGACGAGCAGTACTTC	CASSPGQGVDEQYF
15	.	TRBV7-8	TRBJ2-5	.	TGTGCCAGCAGCTTAAGGGGTAGCGGAGCAGGGACCCAGTACTTC	CASSLRGSGAGTQYF
20	.	TRBV12-2	TRBJ2-7	.	TGTGCAAGTCGCTTAGCTACCTTCTATGGACTAGCGGGAGAACGTTGCGAGCAGTACTTC	CASRLATFYGLAGERCEQYF
16	.	TRBV28	TRBJ2-5	.	TGTGCCAGCAGCCATTCGGTGGGGGCGCGGGAAGAGACCCAGTACTTC	CASSHSVGAREETQYF
14	.	TRBV4-1	TRBJ1-2	.	TGCGCCAGCAGCCAAGAAGGCAGGTACTATGGCTACACCTTC	CASSQEGRYYGYTF
15	TRBD1	TRBV5-1	TRBJ1-2	.	TGCGCCAGCAGCTTCCGGGACAGGGGGCTTTCTGGCTACACCTTC	CASSFRDRGLSGYTF
14	.	TRBV19	TRBJ2-7	.	TGTGCCAGTAAAGACCCTGGGCAGTCCTACGAGCAGTACTTC	CASKDPGQSYEQYF
16	TRBD2	TRBV5-1	TRBJ2-3	.	TGCGCCAGCAGCTTGTCGTCTAGCGGAGTCACAGATACGCAGTATTTT	CASSLSSSGVTDTQYF
16	TRBD2	TRBV28	TRBJ2-1	.	TGTGCCAGCAGTTTAGGTGGGCTAGCGGGAGGCTATGAGCAGTTCTTC	CASSLGGLAGGYEQFF
16	TRBD1	TRBV10-3	TRBJ1-1	.	TGTGCCATCAGCAGCACCGGACAGGGGCTGAACACTGAAGCTTTCTTT	CAISSTGQGLNTEAFF
14	TRBD1	TRBV7-6	TRBJ2-3	.	TGTGCCAGCAGCTCGGGACAGGGGACAGATACGCAGTATTTT	CASSSGQGTDTQYF
15	TRBD1	TRBV28	TRBJ1-2	.	TGTGCCACCCCGGGTGGACAGGGGGCCGACTATGGCTACACCTTC	CATPGGQGADYGYTF
20	TRBD2	TRBV28	TRBJ2-2	.	TGTGCCAGCAGCTCTACGACTAGCGGGAGGGCCCGGGGAGACACCGGGGAGCTGTTTTTT	CASSSTTSGRARGDTGELFF
15	.	TRBV4-1	TRBJ1-4	few	TGCGCCAGCAGCCAACAGGGGACCGGGAATGAAAAACTGTTTTTT	CASSQQGTGNEKLFF
13	.	TRBV19	TRBJ2-1	.	TGTGCCAGTAGTTCAATAGCGGACAATGAGCAGTTCTTC	CASSSIADNEQFF
14	.	TRBV18	TRBJ1-1	.	TGTGCCAGCTCACCACAGGGAGGGGACACTGAAGCTTTCTTT	CASSPQGGDTEAFF
14	.	TRBV9	TRBJ2-1	.	TGTGCCAGCAGCGGAGGACTTCAAGGGAATGAGCAGTTCTTC	CASSGGLQGNEQFF
13	.	TRBV28	TRBJ2-5	.	TGTGCCAGCAAGGAGGCGGAGCAAGAGACCCAGTACTTC	CASKEAEQETQYF
15	TRBD1	TRBV5-6	TRBJ1-5	.	TGTGCCAGCAGCACCAGGGGGACGAGCAATCAGCCCCAGCATTTT	CASSTRGTSNQPQHF
16	TRBD1	TRBV28	TRBJ1-3	few	TGTGCCAGCAGGCTCCAAGGGGGCTACACCGGAAACACCATATATTTT	CASRLQGGYTGNTIYF
15	.	TRBV30	TRBJ2-3	.	TGTGCCTGGAGACGGACAGCTTCTAGCACAGATACGCAGTATTTT	CAWRRTASSTDTQYF
14	.	TRBV25-1	TRBJ1-5	.	TGTGCCAGCAGTGAATCACTCCTCGGGCAGCCCCAGCATTTT	CASSESLLGQPQHF
14	.	TRBV6-5	TRBJ1-3	.	TGTGCCAGCAGTTACTCAGCGGCTGGAAACACCATATATTTT	CASSYSAAGNTIYF
17	TRBD2	TRBV18	TRBJ2-2	.	TGTGCCAGCTCGACCCTAGCGGAAGTTTCTAACACCGGGGAGCTGTTTTTT	CASSTLAEVSNTGELFF
16	TRBD2	TRBV7-9	TRBJ2-1	.	TGTGCCAGCAGCTCCTCCGGGACTAGCGGGAGGGGTGAGCAGTTCTTC	CASSSSGTSGRGEQFF
14	TRBD2	TRBV6-5	TRBJ2-4	.	TGTGCCAGCAGACAACCGGGACTATTGAACATTCAGTACTTC	CASRQPGLLNIQYF
12	TRBD2	TRBV30	TRBJ2-1	.	TGTGCCTGGAGCGTAACTAGCGGGAGGGGGTTCTTC	CAWSVTSGRGFF
15	TRBD2	TRBV2	TRBJ2-3	few	TGTGCCAGCACCCGGACTAGCGGTTACACAGATACGCAGTATTTT	CASTRTSGYTDTQYF
14	.	TRBV11-3	TRBJ2-3	once	TGTGCCAGCAGCTTAAGAAGGGGCCCAGATACGCAGTATTTT	CASSLRRGPDTQYF
14	TRBD1	TRBV9	TRBJ2-5	.	TGTGCCAGCAGCGTGGGGACAGGGCAAGAGACCCAGTACTTC	CASSVGTGQETQYF
15	.	TRBV7-2	TRBJ1-1	.	TGTGCCAGCAGCCCTGTTATAGGGGGTGGGTCTGAAGCTTTCTTT	CASSPVIGGGSEAFF
16	TRBD2	TRBV4-1	TRBJ2-3	.	TGCGCCAGCAGCCAAGCTAGCGGGATCCTCACAGATACGCAGTATTTT	CASSQASGILTDTQYF
12	.	TRBV9	TRBJ2-1	.	TGTGCCAGCAGCGTATATCGGTGGGAGCAGTTCTTC	CASSVYRWEQFF
14	.	TRBV6-5	TRBJ2-3	.	TGTGCCAGCACCTTCACGACTAGCACAGATACGCAGTATTTT	CASTFTTSTDTQYF
15	TRBD2	TRBV7-9	TRBJ2-3	.	TGTGCCAGCAGCGTAGGACTAGCGGACACAGATACGCAGTATTTT	CASSVGLADTDTQYF
14	.	TRBV28	TRBJ1-2	.	TGTGCCAGCAGTTTAGTGGGGCTCGACTATGGCTACACCTTC	CASSLVGLDYGYTF
15	.	TRBV7-2	TRBJ2-1	.	TGTGCCAGCAGTCGACCAACCGCGGGACACAATGAGCAGTTCTTC	CASSRPTAGHNEQFF
12	.	TRBV6-5	TRBJ2-3	.	TGTGCCAGCAGTTATAATGCAGATACGCAGTATTTT	CASSYNADTQYF
16	.	TRBV13	TRBJ1-3	.	TGTGCCAGCAGCTTGGCCCCGGGGAGCTCTGGAAACACCATATATTTT	CASSLAPGSSGNTIYF